These T cell receptor beta chains were read from a single sample in a study of beta chain features in type 1 diabetes. The protocol was immunoSEQ multiplex PCR, while the TCRdb copy is restricted to in-frame clones and leaves out a portion. The sample carries fewer than 500,000 clones, 11% to 15% recorded once. The specimen was naive CD4+ T cells from blood. The origin of the receptors is a man aged 25-45 years in good health. Each CDR3 is given with its conserved first and last residue. Each record gives: V gene, J gene, clone size, D gene, CDR3 protein, CDR3 DNA. D genes are given only for firm matches. Clone size, where shown, is once, few, many, or a class for clones that have expanded.

>TRBV5-4|TRBJ2-1|-|-
CASSLGGSGGNEQFF
TGTGCCAGCAGCTTGGGGGGGAGTGGTGGCAATGAGCAGTTCTTC
>TRBV4-1|TRBJ1-1|few|-
CASSLDSMNTEAFF
TGCGCCAGCAGCCTGGACAGCATGAACACTGAAGCTTTCTTT
>TRBV4-1|TRBJ2-1|-|-
CASRGQGWYNEQFF
TGCGCCAGCAGAGGCCAGGGGTGGTACAATGAGCAGTTCTTC
>TRBV18|TRBJ2-1|-|TRBD2
CASSPAAGTYNEQFF
TGTGCCAGCTCACCCGCAGCGGGGACCTACAATGAGCAGTTCTTC
>TRBV30|TRBJ2-2|few|-
CAWSVLATSGELFF
TGTGCCTGGAGTGTACTGGCGACAAGCGGGGAGCTGTTTTTT
>TRBV11-3|TRBJ2-5|-|-
CASSFTFGNQETQYF
TGTGCCAGCAGCTTCACCTTCGGGAATCAAGAGACCCAGTACTTC
>TRBV5-1|TRBJ2-3|few|-
CASSPQGRSTDTQYF
TGCGCCAGCAGCCCCCAGGGACGTAGCACAGATACGCAGTATTTT
>TRBV7-9|TRBJ2-1|few|-
CASSSGGVSYNEQFF
TGTGCCAGCAGCTCCGGCGGGGTCTCCTACAATGAGCAGTTCTTC
>TRBV29-1|TRBJ2-7|-|-
CSVRAPTPTVGSYEQYF
TGCAGCGTACGCGCTCCGACGCCGACAGTAGGGTCCTACGAGCAGTACTTC
>TRBV6-6|TRBJ2-3|-|TRBD1
CASSSTGGEDTQYF
TGTGCCAGCAGTTCGACAGGGGGGGAGGATACGCAGTATTTT
>TRBV5-1|TRBJ2-5|few|TRBD2
CASSLSSGGGRETQYF
TGCGCCAGCAGCTTGAGTTCTGGCGGGGGAAGGGAGACCCAGTACTTC
>TRBV5-1|TRBJ2-1|-|-
CASSLGTQSYNEQFF
TGCGCCAGCAGCTTGGGCACGCAGTCCTACAATGAGCAGTTCTTC
>TRBV27|TRBJ1-2|-|TRBD1
CASSRDRLNYGYTF
TGTGCCAGCAGCCGGGACAGGCTTAACTATGGCTACACCTTC
>TRBV19|TRBJ2-7|-|TRBD1
CASSPRVGTVSYEQYF
TGTGCCAGTAGCCCCCGTGTGGGGACAGTATCCTACGAGCAGTACTTC
>TRBV6-5|TRBJ2-5|few|-
CASSYWQTQETQYF
TGTGCCAGCAGTTATTGGCAGACTCAAGAGACCCAGTACTTC
>TRBV6-5|TRBJ1-1|-|-
CASSSPRATSWAFF
TGTGCCAGCAGCTCCCCGCGCGCCACGAGTTGGGCTTTCTTT
>TRBV4-3|TRBJ1-3|few|-
CASSQDVTVRNTIYF
TGCGCCAGCAGCCAAGATGTGACAGTACGGAACACCATATATTTT
>TRBV5-6|TRBJ2-5|once|TRBD1
CASSLTGGFRETQYF
TGTGCCAGCAGCTTGACAGGGGGCTTTCGAGAGACCCAGTACTTC
>TRBV20-1|TRBJ1-6|-|-
CSAGLGSPLHF
TGCAGTGCTGGGCTCGGATCACCCCTCCACTTT
>TRBV10-2|TRBJ1-2|-|TRBD1
CASSAPGQQGTF
TGCGCCAGCAGTGCACCGGGACAGCAGGGCACCTTC
>TRBV30|TRBJ2-1|few|-
CAWSPLRWEQFF
TGTGCCTGGAGCCCGCTTAGGTGGGAGCAGTTCTTC
>TRBV30|TRBJ2-5|few|-
CAWSVLLKETQYF
TGTGCCTGGAGTGTTTTATTAAAAGAGACCCAGTACTTC
>TRBV11-3|TRBJ1-1|-|-
CASSFGGVGTEAFF
TGTGCCAGCAGCTTCGGAGGAGTCGGAACTGAAGCTTTCTTT
>TRBV7-2|TRBJ2-5|few|TRBD2
CASSLRLAGKVETQYF
TGTGCCAGCAGCTTGCGACTAGCGGGAAAAGTGGAGACCCAGTACTTC
>TRBV5-4|TRBJ2-1|-|-
CASSLGKRNNEQFF
TGTGCCAGCAGCTTGGGCAAGCGGAACAATGAGCAGTTCTTC
>TRBV7-2|TRBJ2-7|-|TRBD2
CASSYSELAGSWEQYF
TGTGCCAGCAGCTATTCAGAGCTAGCGGGGTCATGGGAGCAGTACTTC
>TRBV9|TRBJ2-5|few|-
CASSVGWEGQETQYF
TGTGCCAGCAGCGTAGGTTGGGAAGGCCAAGAGACCCAGTACTTC
>TRBV5-1|TRBJ2-7|-|-
CASHAGDLGWSYEQYF
TGCGCCAGTCACGCTGGGGACCTCGGATGGTCCTACGAGCAGTACTTC
>TRBV20-1|TRBJ2-5|-|-
CSAARETQYF
TGCAGTGCCGCCCGAGAGACCCAGTACTTC
>TRBV7-9|TRBJ2-3|-|-
CASSPTTDTQYF
TGTGCCAGCAGCCCAACGACAGATACGCAGTATTTT
>TRBV15|TRBJ2-3|-|TRBD1
CATSRDWDREGTDTQYF
TGTGCCACCAGCAGAGACTGGGACAGGGAAGGGACAGATACGCAGTATTTT
>TRBV12-5|TRBJ2-1|-|-
CASGLSLAGNEQFF
TGTGCTAGTGGGCTATCCCTAGCCGGCAATGAGCAGTTCTTC
>TRBV5-1|TRBJ2-5|few|-
CASSLEKTQYF
TGCGCCAGCAGCTTGGAGAAGACCCAGTACTTC
>TRBV30|TRBJ2-1|many|TRBD2
CACMVSGNREQFF
TGTGCCTGTATGGTTAGCGGGAACCGTGAGCAGTTCTTC
>TRBV9|TRBJ2-7|few|-
CASSVGAEATYEQYF
TGTGCCAGCAGCGTAGGAGCAGAAGCTACCTACGAGCAGTACTTC
>TRBV2|TRBJ1-1|few|TRBD1
CASRGTGANTEAFF
TGTGCCAGCAGAGGAACAGGGGCGAACACTGAAGCTTTCTTT
>TRBV9|TRBJ2-5|-|-
CASSPGGGQETQYF
TGTGCCAGCAGCCCAGGGGGAGGGCAAGAGACCCAGTACTTC
>TRBV14|TRBJ2-5|many|-
CASSPLSQETQYF
TGTGCCAGCAGCCCACTATCCCAAGAGACCCAGTACTTC
>TRBV10-3|TRBJ2-3|many|-
CAISESSGRYTDTQYF
TGTGCCATCAGTGAGTCGTCAGGACGGTACACAGATACGCAGTATTTT
>TRBV10-3|TRBJ2-5|few|-
CAISAGLRAETQYF
TGTGCCATCAGCGCTGGACTTCGCGCAGAGACCCAGTACTTC
>TRBV11-3|TRBJ2-1|few|TRBD1
CASSPGTAGGEQFF
TGTGCCAGCAGTCCTGGGACAGCCGGCGGGGAGCAGTTCTTC
>TRBV7-9|TRBJ2-7|few|-
CASSFGQEKERYF
TGTGCCAGCAGCTTTGGTCAGGAGAAGGAGCGGTACTTC
>TRBV4-3|TRBJ2-5|few|-
CASSRLGDQETQYF
TGCGCCAGCAGCCGTCTCGGGGACCAAGAGACCCAGTACTTC